This T cell receptor (beta chain) was retrieved from a study of Graves' ophthalmopathy and Graves' hyperthyroidism (dated by TCRdb to the late 2010s). A note on the overall study: Peripheral blood samples were taken at the time of initial diagnosis, before any treatment was given. The study used signatures of the TCR beta repertoire to tell Graves' ophthalmopathy apart from Graves' hyperthyroidism and to predict which patients would progress to ophthalmopathy. In total, approximately 140 blood samples were TCR-sequenced: 40 to 45 ophthalmopathy, under 85 hyperthyroidism and approximately 17 hyperthyroidism-to-ophthalmopathy patients. To explore V-J signatures that distinguish ophthalmopathy from hyperthyroidism, a discovery set of about a hundred patients was enrolled, made up of over 40 with ophthalmopathy and 57 with stable hyperthyroidism. An independent validation cohort was composed of 18 hyperthyroidism patients and 17 patients who later progressed from hyperthyroidism to ophthalmopathy. T-cell repertoires of thyroid tissue and blood were compared in 5 or 6 hyperthyroidism patients. Following sampling, methimazole starting at 30 mg daily was administered to hyperthyroidism patients, and high-dose intravenous methylprednisolone was administered to ophthalmopathy patients.

This clonotype was counted at least ten times. Its antigen is not yet known. Base qualities are not at hand, and no much larger clone is one base apart. For repertoire sequencing, the TCR beta CDR3 regions were amplified from RNA transcripts. HTBI primers and the Qiagen OneStep RT-PCR kit were used in a first-round RT-PCR, which was followed by a second-round multiplex PCR, size selection and purification. Libraries were sequenced paired-end with 100 bp reads on an Illumina HiSeq2000. In the source study's methods: SOAPnuke was used to process the reads, removing any read that contained adapters or uncalled bases, had a mean Phred below 15, or lacked an exact match to the constant primer or identifier. COPE v1.2.5 was used to merge high-quality paired reads. Each unique nucleotide sequence was defined as a clonotype, and clonotypes were aligned to IMGT TRB V, D and J references with MiTCR v1.1. The analysis was limited to V-J combinations with a frequency above 0.0001, which together covered around 99% of the repertoires. For each V-J combination, a TCR clonal expansion and chaos score was defined as F50 clonal expansion divided by the chaos observed in the TCRdist matrix. Welch's t-statistics and random forest were used to reduce features to about 14 V-J combinations, which were fed into a naive Bayes classifier. The Morisita-Horn index was used to measure how similar the thyroid and blood repertoires were. In-frame beta chains were kept once TCRdb had trimmed the public reads at Q25 with fastp and called clones with MiXCR. Every entry covers one CDR3 protein and lists the most common genes and DNA from its rows. The V and J calls reflect TCRdb's pipeline rather than the authors' work. This sample holds about 740,000 distinct CDR3 sequences; 40% were observed only once. The ten largest make up approximately 46% of the sample.

Overall study outcomes, separate from this receptor: In cross-validation, the 13-signature model distinguished ophthalmopathy from stable hyperthyroidism with about 89% sensitivity and 81% to 82% specificity, while in the test set the corresponding values were about 80% and 75%. No statistical method was used to set the sample size in advance, and the investigators knew which group each participant was assigned to. In validation, the model predicted ophthalmopathy progression with about 71% sensitivity and 72% to 80% specificity; 12 predicted patients were CT-confirmed with GO in a median of 6.5 months. Among expanded thyroid clonotypes with frequency above 0.001, most also showed up in blood, which suggests that blood repertoires may reflect the thyroid immune response.

V drops 9 bases and J drops 1 base, leaving 6 bases in between. Measured from the cysteine to the phenylalanine, the CDR3 is 11 residues long. The DNA shown is the 33-base CDR3, in frame from base 1. Via the germline V gene (reference sequence), CDR1 is SEHNR and CDR2 FQNEAQ. Ophthalmopathy patients were characterized by moderately to severely active disease, a Clinical Activity Score of at least 3, a NOSPECS grade of at least 4, and a disease duration under 3 months. Patients with other autoimmune diseases, uncontrolled infections, pregnancy or lactation were excluded from the study. Diagnosis relied on clinical symptoms, serum thyroxine, TRAb, thyroid ultrasound and orbital computed tomography. Using Ficoll-Paque density gradient centrifugation, PBMCs were isolated from over 8.5 ml of fresh peripheral blood. Trizol reagent was used to extract the total RNA, and its quality was then checked on an Agilent 2100 Bioanalyzer.

The chain is encoded by TRBV7-9 joined to TRBJ1-1; the D gene identity is not certain. Sequencing used peripheral blood. The source is an adult man with Graves' ophthalmopathy. Here is the DNA: TGTGCCAGTGGAGAGAACACTGAAGCTTTCTTT. This gives the protein CASGENTEAFF. Beyond the CDR3, the reference TRBV7-9 and TRBJ1-1 genes provide the residues; the full variable domain reads: DTGVSQNPRHKITKRGQNVTFRCDPISEHNRLYWYRQTLGQGPEFLTYFQNEAQLEKSRLLSDRFSAERPKGSFSTLEIQRTEQGDSAMYLCASGENTEAFFGQGTRLTVV.